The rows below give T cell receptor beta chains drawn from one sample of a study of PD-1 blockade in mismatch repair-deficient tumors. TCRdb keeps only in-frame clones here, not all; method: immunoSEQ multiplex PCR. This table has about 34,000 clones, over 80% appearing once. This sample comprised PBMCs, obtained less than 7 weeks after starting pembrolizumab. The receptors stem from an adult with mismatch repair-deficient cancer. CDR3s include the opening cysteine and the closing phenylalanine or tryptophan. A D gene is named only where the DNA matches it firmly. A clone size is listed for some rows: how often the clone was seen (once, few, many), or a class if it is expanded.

cdr3_aa: CASSRAGDANEQFF; cdr3_nt: TGTGCCAGCAGTCGAGCGGGAGATGCCAATGAGCAGTTCTTC; v_call: TRBV28; d_call: TRBD2; j_call: TRBJ2-1; clone_size: once
cdr3_aa: CASSQDRVQETQYF; cdr3_nt: TGTGCCAGCAGCCAGGACAGGGTCCAAGAGACCCAGTACTTC; v_call: TRBV14; d_call: TRBD1; j_call: TRBJ2-5; clone_size: .
cdr3_aa: CASGLHQNTGELFF; cdr3_nt: TGTGCCAGTGGACTCCACCAGAACACCGGGGAGCTGTTTTTT; v_call: TRBV2; d_call: .; j_call: TRBJ2-2; clone_size: .
cdr3_aa: CASSGGQAYLNEKLFF; cdr3_nt: TGTGCCAGCAGTGGCGGACAGGCCTATCTAAATGAAAAACTGTTTTTT; v_call: TRBV6-1; d_call: TRBD1; j_call: TRBJ1-4; clone_size: .
cdr3_aa: CSVNIAGGNEQFF; cdr3_nt: TGCAGCGTTAATATAGCGGGAGGCAATGAGCAGTTCTTC; v_call: TRBV29-1; d_call: TRBD2; j_call: TRBJ2-1; clone_size: .
cdr3_aa: CASSYSPGGLNTEAFF; cdr3_nt: TGTGCCAGCAGTTACTCTCCAGGGGGATTGAACACTGAAGCTTTCTTT; v_call: TRBV6-6; d_call: TRBD1; j_call: TRBJ1-1; clone_size: .
cdr3_aa: CASSESPRTVAANSPLHF; cdr3_nt: TGTGCCAGCAGTGAATCCCCACGGACAGTAGCTGCAAATTCACCCCTCCACTTT; v_call: TRBV25-1; d_call: .; j_call: TRBJ1-6; clone_size: .
cdr3_aa: CASSLGGSGSRPGTDTQYF; cdr3_nt: TGCGCCAGCAGCTTGGGTGGTAGCGGGAGCCGACCGGGCACAGATACGCAGTATTTT; v_call: TRBV5-1; d_call: TRBD2; j_call: TRBJ2-3; clone_size: .
cdr3_aa: CASTSSGRAYEQYF; cdr3_nt: TGTGCCAGCACGTCAAGCGGGAGGGCCTACGAGCAGTACTTC; v_call: TRBV2; d_call: TRBD2; j_call: TRBJ2-7; clone_size: few
cdr3_aa: CASSPGTGGTNRQPQHF; cdr3_nt: TGTGCCAGCTCACCAGGGACAGGGGGAACCAATAGGCAGCCCCAGCATTTT; v_call: TRBV18; d_call: TRBD1; j_call: TRBJ1-5; clone_size: .
cdr3_aa: CASSARTGSNTGELFF; cdr3_nt: TGCGCCAGCAGCGCACGGACAGGGTCGAACACCGGGGAGCTGTTTTTT; v_call: TRBV5-1; d_call: TRBD1; j_call: TRBJ2-2; clone_size: .
cdr3_aa: CASSFLDPGTGPYEQYF; cdr3_nt: TGTGCCAGCAGCTTTCTCGACCCCGGGACAGGTCCCTACGAGCAGTACTTC; v_call: TRBV5-5; d_call: TRBD1; j_call: TRBJ2-7; clone_size: .
cdr3_aa: CASSLWGTGIGELFF; cdr3_nt: TGTGCCAGCAGTTTATGGGGGACAGGGATCGGGGAGCTGTTTTTT; v_call: TRBV28; d_call: TRBD1; j_call: TRBJ2-2; clone_size: once